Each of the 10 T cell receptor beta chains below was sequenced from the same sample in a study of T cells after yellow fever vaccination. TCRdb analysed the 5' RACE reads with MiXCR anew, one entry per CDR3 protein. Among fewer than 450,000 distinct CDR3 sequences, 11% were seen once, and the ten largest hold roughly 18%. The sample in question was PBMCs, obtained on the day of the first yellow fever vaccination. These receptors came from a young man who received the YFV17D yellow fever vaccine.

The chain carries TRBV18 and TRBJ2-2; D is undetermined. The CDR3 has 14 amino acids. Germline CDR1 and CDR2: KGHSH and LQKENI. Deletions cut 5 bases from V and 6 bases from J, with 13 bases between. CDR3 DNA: TGTGCCAGCTCAAAGAGGTCGGTTGCCGGGGAGCTGTTTTTT. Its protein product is CASSKRSVAGELFF.

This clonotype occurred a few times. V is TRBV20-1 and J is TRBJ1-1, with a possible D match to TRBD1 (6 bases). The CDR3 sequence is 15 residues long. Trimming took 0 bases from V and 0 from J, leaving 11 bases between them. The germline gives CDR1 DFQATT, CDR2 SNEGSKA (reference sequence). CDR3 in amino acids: CSARDLGHLNTEAFF. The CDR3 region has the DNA TGCAGTGCTAGAGACCTGGGACACTTGAACACTGAAGCTTTCTTT.

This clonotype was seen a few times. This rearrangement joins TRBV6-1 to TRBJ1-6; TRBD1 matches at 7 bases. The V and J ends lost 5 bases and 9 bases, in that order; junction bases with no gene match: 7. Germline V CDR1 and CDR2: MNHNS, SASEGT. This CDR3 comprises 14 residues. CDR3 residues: CASSPRQGSSPLHF. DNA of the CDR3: TGTGCCAGCAGTCCAAGACAGGGTAGTTCACCCCTCCACTTT.

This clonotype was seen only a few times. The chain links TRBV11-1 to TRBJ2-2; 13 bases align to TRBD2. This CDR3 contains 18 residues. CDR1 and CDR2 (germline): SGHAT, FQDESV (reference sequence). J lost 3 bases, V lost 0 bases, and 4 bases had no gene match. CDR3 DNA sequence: TGTGCCAGCAGCTTAGCCGTTGGACTAGCGGGGGACACCGGGGAGCTGTTTTTT. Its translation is CASSLAVGLAGDTGELFF.

The CDR3 reads CASSLGTGSGYNEQFF. The CDR3 DNA reads as TGTGCCAGCAGCCTAGGGACAGGCTCGGGGTACAATGAGCAGTTCTTC. The chain recombines TRBV11-3 with TRBJ2-1; 8 bases match TRBD1. The CDR3 is made up of 16 amino acids. Germline lookup yields CDR1 SGHNT and CDR2 YENEEA. V lost 5 bases and J lost 4; bases outside the gene matches: 10.

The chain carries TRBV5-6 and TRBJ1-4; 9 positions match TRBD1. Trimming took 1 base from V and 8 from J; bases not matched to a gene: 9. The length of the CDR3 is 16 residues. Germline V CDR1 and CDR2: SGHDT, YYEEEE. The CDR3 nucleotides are TGTGCCAGCAGCTTGAGATCTGGGACAGGGAGGGAAAAACTGTTTTTT. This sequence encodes CASSLRSGTGREKLFF.

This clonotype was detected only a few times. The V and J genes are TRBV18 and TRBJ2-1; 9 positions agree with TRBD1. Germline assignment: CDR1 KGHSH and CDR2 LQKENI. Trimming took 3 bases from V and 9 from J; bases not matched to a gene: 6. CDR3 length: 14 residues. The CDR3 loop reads CASSPDRGGGEQFF. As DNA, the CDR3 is TGTGCCAGCTCACCGGACAGGGGTGGAGGTGAGCAGTTCTTC.

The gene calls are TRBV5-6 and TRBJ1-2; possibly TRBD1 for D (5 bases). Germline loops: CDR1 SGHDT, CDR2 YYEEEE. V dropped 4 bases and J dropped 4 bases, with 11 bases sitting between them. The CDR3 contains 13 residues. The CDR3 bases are TGTGCCAGCAGCAGTAGACAGATCTATGGCTACACCTTC. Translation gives CASSSRQIYGYTF.

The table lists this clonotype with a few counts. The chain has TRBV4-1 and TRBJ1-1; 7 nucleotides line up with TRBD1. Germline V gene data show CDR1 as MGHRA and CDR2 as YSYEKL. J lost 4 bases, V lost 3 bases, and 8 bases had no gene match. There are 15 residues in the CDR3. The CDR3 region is CASSHPDRLSTEAFF. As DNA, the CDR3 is TGCGCCAGCAGCCACCCGGACAGGCTGAGCACTGAAGCTTTCTTT.

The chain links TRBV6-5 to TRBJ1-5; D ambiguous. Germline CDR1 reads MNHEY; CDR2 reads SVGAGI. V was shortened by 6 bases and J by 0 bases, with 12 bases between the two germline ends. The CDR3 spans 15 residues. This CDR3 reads CASRYEQFSNQPQHF. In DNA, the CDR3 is TGTGCCAGCAGATACGAACAGTTTAGCAATCAGCCCCAGCATTTT.